This TCR beta chain was captured by sequencing in a study of neurological immune-mediated disorders. Findings and caveats of the study: Subjects shared no identical expanded-clone CDR3 amino acid sequences, suggesting private TCR-beta repertoires in all groups.

The CDR3 consists of 13 residues. The V gene's germline CDR1 is SGHNT and CDR2 YYREEE (reference sequence). V was clipped by 6 bases and J by 4 bases; unmatched bases: 4. Ten or more counts support this clonotype. Antigen: not known. From 2 million PBMCs stored at -80 C, the unsorted libraries were generated. Synthesis of cDNA was accomplished via 5'RACE employing 10-nucleotide random UMIs. Over 170 million TCR-beta sequences, together covering 15-18 subjects, were produced by every individual sequencing run that was carried out. MiXCR was run by TCRdb on the 5' RACE reads, yielding one entry per CDR3 protein. Of tens of thousands of distinct CDR3 sequences in the sample, over 9% were seen once.

This chain connects TRBV5-4 to TRBJ2-5; 9 nucleotides match TRBD1. This TCR was sampled from a woman between 35 and 50 years old with HTLV-1-associated myelopathy (HAM/TSP). The sequenced material came from PBMCs. The CDR3 DNA reads as TGTGCCAGCACCTCACAGGGGGCAGAGACCCAGTACTTC. Translating gives CASTSQGAETQYF.